This T cell receptor (beta chain) came from a study of T-cell reconstitution after alpha-beta-depleted transplantation in children (dated by TCRdb to between 2015 and 2016). For context, the study as a whole: T-cell immune reconstitution after TCRalphabeta/CD19-depleted allogeneic hematopoietic cell transplantation in children was quantitatively tracked in the study by means of TCR repertoire profiling. Overall study results and their limits: The apparently early recovery of alphabetaT-cell counts about two months after transplant reportedly depended on only several hundred rapidly expanded clones that came from non-depleted graft cells. In some patients, high TCRbeta diversity at day 60 was attributed to recipient T cells and intrathymic progenitors that had survived conditioning. Over subsequent months, a decline in hyperexpanded clone frequencies was noted, and after one year, T-cell counts and TCRbeta diversity were mostly ascribed to newly produced T cells.

Receptors were amplified or captured by PCR. For sequencing, an Illumina HiSeq 2500 was employed. To normalize quantification of the TCRbeta repertoire, the TCR libraries were built with molecular barcoding that relied on unique molecular identifiers. TCRdb reprocessing: public reads trimmed at Q25 with fastp, clones called with MiXCR, in-frame beta chains kept. Rows with a matching CDR3 protein are joined into one entry that keeps the most common DNA and genes. This sample gives fewer than 450,000 distinct CDR3 sequences in total; roughly 15% of them show up just once. The leading ten clones occupy about 41% of the sample. The sample's treatment or condition label is to be understood as: allogeneic hematopoietic cell transplantation with graft depleted of TCRalphabeta T cells and CD19 B cells. Transplant recipients were children who received TCRalphabeta/CD19-depleted allogeneic hematopoietic cell grafts.

This clonotype was counted at least ten times. Its antigen is not yet known. No much larger clonotype is one base removed from it; base qualities were not supplied. The sequence was collected from a male patient under 10 years old who had a stem cell transplant for acute lymphoblastic leukemia, so the T cells may come from the graft donor. Specimen: PBMCs, mostly from graft donor cells, collected 360 days after TCRalphabeta/CD19-depleted stem cell transplant.

The nucleotides read TGTGCCAGCAGTGGACTCGGGACACCTATGGGCAATGAGCAGTTCTTC. The translation is CASSGLGTPMGNEQFF. Recombination joined TRBV25-1 with TRBJ2-1; the D segment could be TRBD1, given 6 matching bases. V loses 4 bases of germline sequence and J loses 6 bases, and the interval between the two ends is 19 bases. The cysteine opens and the phenylalanine closes a CDR3 of 16 amino acids. The CDR3 DNA has 48 bases and is translated from base 1. The germline V gene specifies MGHDK as CDR1 and SYGVNS as CDR2. Full variable domain (CDR3 extended with the reference TRBV25-1 and TRBJ2-1 proteins): EADIYQTPRYLVIGTGKKITLECSQTMGHDKMYWYQQDPGMELHLIHYSYGVNSTEKGDLSSESTVSRIRTEHFPLTLESARPSHTSQYLCASSGLGTPMGNEQFFGPGTRLTVL.